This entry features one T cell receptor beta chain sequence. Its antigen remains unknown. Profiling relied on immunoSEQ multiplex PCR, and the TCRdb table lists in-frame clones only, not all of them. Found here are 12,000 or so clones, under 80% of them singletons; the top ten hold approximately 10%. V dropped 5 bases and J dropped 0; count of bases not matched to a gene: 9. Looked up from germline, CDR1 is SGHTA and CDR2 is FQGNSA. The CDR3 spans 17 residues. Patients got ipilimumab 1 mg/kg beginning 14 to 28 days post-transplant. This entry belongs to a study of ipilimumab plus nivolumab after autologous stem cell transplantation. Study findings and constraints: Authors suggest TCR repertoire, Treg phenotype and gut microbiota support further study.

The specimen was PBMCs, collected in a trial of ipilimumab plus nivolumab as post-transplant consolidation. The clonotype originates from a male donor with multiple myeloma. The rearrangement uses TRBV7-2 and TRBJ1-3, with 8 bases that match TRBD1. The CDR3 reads CASSPGQALFSGNTIYF. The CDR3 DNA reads TGTGCCAGCAGCCCGGGACAGGCCCTCTTCTCTGGAAACACCATATATTTT.